These 21 T cell receptor beta chains originate from one sample sequenced in a study of control samples from healthy donors and cancer patients. Some clones are missing from TCRdb's copy, which holds only in-frame ones; the method was immunoSEQ multiplex PCR. The sample comprises tens of thousands of clones, about nine tenths of which are singletons, and about an eighth rests with the top ten. Specimen: blood. These receptors were obtained from an older woman in good health.

The sample holds a few counts of this clone. This chain connects TRBV4-1 to TRBJ1-4; a weak D match, TRBD1 (6 bases). CDR3 length: 19 residues. V was pared by 0 bases and J by 0 bases, with 17 bases between. Germline V gene data show CDR1 as MGHRA and CDR2 as YSYEKL. The CDR3 region is CASSQDPGGSGATNEKLFF. CDR3 nucleotides: TGCGCCAGCAGCCAAGATCCGGGGGGCAGTGGGGCAACTAATGAAAAACTGTTTTTT.

The gene calls are TRBV6-6 and TRBJ2-7; D gene ambiguous. Germline lookup yields CDR1 MNHNY and CDR2 SVGAGI (reference sequence). Trimming took 5 bases from V and 1 from J, leaving 12 bases between them. CDR3 size: 14 residues. CDR3 amino acids: CASSIMPDSYEQYF. DNA for the CDR3: TGTGCCAGCAGTATAATGCCGGATTCCTACGAGCAGTACTTC.

The chain uses TRBV18 and TRBJ1-3; D unclear. This CDR3 has 16 amino acids. CDR1 KGHSH and CDR2 LQKENI come from the germline V gene. Deletions cut 3 bases from V and 0 bases from J, with 12 bases between. The DNA of the CDR3 is TGTGCCAGCTCACCTTCCCCCCCCGCCTCTGGAAACACCATATATTTT. It encodes CASSPSPPASGNTIYF.

This chain connects TRBV29-1 to TRBJ2-7, with 10 positions matching TRBD2. From germline, CDR1 is SQVTM and CDR2 ANQGSEA. The CDR3 has 12 amino acids. J lost 4 bases, V lost 3 bases, and 0 bases had no gene match. The CDR3 sequence is CSVETSGYEQYF. DNA for the CDR3: TGCAGCGTTGAGACTAGCGGGTACGAGCAGTACTTC.

The chain uses TRBV12-3 or TRBV12-4 and TRBJ2-1, with unresolved D. The CDR3 sequence is 12 residues long. V shed 6 bases and J shed 8 bases, with 11 bases lying between them. The CDR3 coding sequence is TGTGCCAGCAGGGACGACCACGATGAGCAGTTCTTC. This sequence encodes CASRDDHDEQFF.

The chain carries TRBV27 and TRBJ1-3, with TRBD1 matching 10 bases. The junction had 8 bases not matched to a gene; V was cut back by 5 bases and J by 4 bases. In germline, CDR1 is MNHEY, CDR2 SMNVEV (reference sequence). This CDR3 comprises 16 residues. CDR3 DNA: TGTGCCAGCAGTCAAAAGACAGGGGGCATCGGAAACACCATATATTTT. Protein product: CASSQKTGGIGNTIYF.

The chain joins TRBV19 to TRBJ1-1, with 9 positions matching TRBD1. Germline V gene data show CDR1 as LNHDA and CDR2 as SQIVND (reference sequence). This CDR3 has 14 residues. The junction had 1 base not matched to a gene; V was cut back by 4 bases and J by 1 base. The CDR3 is CASSTGQGNTEAFF. The CDR3 coding sequence is TGTGCCAGTAGTACGGGACAGGGGAACACTGAAGCTTTCTTT.

The chain links TRBV2 to TRBJ1-5; D may be TRBD1 (5 bases). The germline V gene encodes CDR1 SNHLY and CDR2 FYNNEI. The V end was cut by 7 bases, the J end by 0 bases, with 16 bases between. The CDR3 extends over 16 amino acids. CDR3 sequence reads: CASTRDRTNSNQPQHF. The DNA for the CDR3 is TGTGCCAGCACGAGGGACCGGACGAATAGCAATCAGCCCCAGCATTTT.

This chain links TRBV29-1 with TRBJ1-2; D is undetermined. In germline, CDR1 is SQVTM, CDR2 ANQGSEA. The CDR3 has 11 amino acids. Trimming pared 3 bases from V and 4 bases from J, leaving 6 bases between. DNA of the CDR3: TGCAGCGTTGAGCGTAGCTATGGCTACACCTTC. It encodes CSVERSYGYTF.

This clone occurred once. V gene TRBV4-1 combines with J gene TRBJ1-2; D is unresolved. This CDR3 has 11 residues. V was cut by 6 bases and J by 6 bases, with 8 bases left in between. CDR1 and CDR2 (germline): MGHRA, YSYEKL. The CDR3 nucleotides read TGCGCCAGCAGGGGGTCGGATGGCTACACCTTC. Translation: CASRGSDGYTF.

The chain combines TRBV6-6 with TRBJ1-1, with a tentative D call TRBD1 (6 bases). V was cut by 6 bases and J by 1 base, with 18 bases left in between. The germline gives CDR1 MNHNY, CDR2 SVGAGI (reference sequence). CDR3 length: 16 amino acids. The DNA for the CDR3 is TGTGCCAGCAGCAGTGGGGCGGGGGCATCGAACACTGAAGCTTTCTTT. It is translated as CASSSGAGASNTEAFF.

This rearrangement joins TRBV11-2 to TRBJ2-1, with 9 nucleotides matching TRBD2. Germline CDR1 SGHAT, CDR2 FQNNGV. This CDR3 contains 15 residues. V dropped 1 base and J dropped 6; count of bases not matched to a gene: 4. CDR3 bases: TGTGCCAGCAGCTTAGTAACGGGACTAGCCAATGAGCAGTTCTTC. Translating gives CASSLVTGLANEQFF.

This chain connects TRBV27 to TRBJ1-2; D possibly corresponds to TRBD1 (5 bases). CDR3 length: 14 amino acids. Between the trimmed V and J ends, which lost 8 bases and 7 bases, there was a span of 20 bases. Germline V gene lookup returns CDR1 MNHEY and CDR2 SMNVEV (reference sequence). This CDR3 is CASSSGGKRAGYTF. In DNA, the CDR3 is TGTGCCAGCTCGTCCGGGGGGAAGCGGGCTGGCTACACCTTC.

This clone was seen once. The chain joins TRBV9 to TRBJ2-2; the D call may be TRBD1 or TRBD2 (6 bases each). V shed 3 bases and J shed 1 base, with 16 bases lying between them. The CDR3 runs 17 residues. CDR1 is SGDLS and CDR2 is YYNGEE in the germline V gene. This CDR3 reads CASSAKGERVNTGELFF. The CDR3 region has the DNA TGTGCCAGCAGCGCAAAGGGGGAGCGGGTGAACACCGGGGAGCTGTTTTTT.

This rearrangement joins TRBV27 to TRBJ2-1, with D maybe TRBD1 (6 bases). This CDR3 contains 14 residues. Trimming took off 2 bases at V and 9 bases at J, with 14 bases between the two ends. Germline CDR1 and CDR2: MNHEY and SMNVEV (reference sequence). The CDR3 here is CASSLRSGAGEQFF. CDR3 DNA sequence: TGTGCCAGCAGTTTAAGATCAGGGGCTGGTGAGCAGTTCTTC.

The V gene is TRBV18, the J gene TRBJ2-3; 9 nucleotides line up with TRBD1. V dropped 3 bases and J dropped 0; count of bases not matched to a gene: 13. The CDR3 sequence is 19 residues long. From germline, CDR1 is KGHSH and CDR2 LQKENI. In nucleotides, the CDR3 is TGTGCCAGCTCACCGACCCGACAGGGGGTGACCATTAGCACAGATACGCAGTATTTT. It specifies CASSPTRQGVTISTDTQYF.

The chain recombines TRBV3-1 (or the pseudogene TRBV3-2) with TRBJ2-7; D is ambiguous. Trimming took off 1 base at V and 0 bases at J, with 4 bases between the two ends. Germline V lookup: CDR1 LGHDT, CDR2 YNNKEL (reference sequence). CDR3 length: 13 residues. The CDR3, as DNA: TGTGCCAGCAGCCAAGGGGCCTCCTACGAGCAGTACTTC. It specifies CASSQGASYEQYF.

V and J are TRBV4-1 and TRBJ1-5, with D uncertain. V was cut by 4 bases and J by 4 bases, with 17 bases left in between. Germline CDR1 and CDR2: MGHRA and YSYEKL. CDR3 length: 16 amino acids. The CDR3 sequence: CASSPDYNGPNQPQHF. For the CDR3, the DNA is TGCGCCAGCAGCCCCGACTATAATGGTCCTAATCAGCCCCAGCATTTT.

This chain connects TRBV19 to TRBJ2-7, with a weak D call TRBD1 (6 bases). This CDR3 is 16 amino acids long. Germline V gene lookup returns CDR1 LNHDA and CDR2 SQIVND (reference sequence). V was shortened by 0 bases and J by 8 bases, with 20 bases between the two germline ends. For the CDR3, the DNA is TGTGCCAGTAGTATAGATTTAAGGGACAAGTCTACGAAGCAGTACTTC. Protein: CASSIDLRDKSTKQYF.

On this clone: Other DNA sequences of this sample code for an identical CDR3. V usage is TRBV6-5 and J usage is TRBJ1-1; D unclear. V dropped 5 bases and J dropped 3 bases, with 7 bases sitting between them. The CDR3 sequence is 12 residues long. Germline CDR1 and CDR2: MNHEY and SVGAGI. The CDR3 spells CASSRRDTEAFF. The CDR3 DNA reads TGTGCCAGCAGTCGCCGGGACACTGAAGCTTTCTTT.

V usage is TRBV7-9 and J usage is TRBJ1-4, with 9 bases aligning to TRBD1. Germline V CDR1 and CDR2: SEHNR, FQNEAQ (reference sequence). The CDR3 covers 15 residues. With 6 bases clipped from V and 6 bases from J, the junction kept 8 bases outside the gene matches. The CDR3 nucleotides read TGTGCCAGCAGGGGGGACAGGGACATGGATGAAAAACTGTTTTTT. This gives the protein CASRGDRDMDEKLFF.